This T cell receptor (beta chain) was documented in a study of neurological immune-mediated disorders. For the study at large: Of about 34 multiple sclerosis patients, about 31 were relapsing-remitting and 3 secondary progressive.

Via MiXCR, TCRdb re-called the 5' RACE reads, giving one row per CDR3 protein. The table has 75,000 to 80,000 distinct CDR3 sequences, around 4.6% seen once; the top ten hold 2.2%. Findings and caveats of the study: Any association between clinical or MRI features and the multiple sclerosis repertoire cluster was absent.

This clonotype came up many times. Its antigen is as yet unknown. The CDR3 extends over 16 amino acids. The rearrangement uses TRBV12-3 or TRBV12-4 and TRBJ2-5, with TRBD1 matching over 9 bases. The sequenced material came from PBMCs. The TCR sequence derives from a woman in her 30s with multiple sclerosis. CDR3 DNA: TGTGCAAGCGAGCTGGGACAGGGATTGACCCTAGAGACCCAGTACTTC. It codes for CASELGQGLTLETQYF.